This is a list of T cell receptor beta chains from one sample in a study of beta chain features in type 1 diabetes. Sequenced by immunoSEQ multiplex PCR; TCRdb stores in-frame clones only, minus some. The sample has 15,000 to 20,000 clones, approximately 55% seen once. Material for sequencing was stem cell memory CD4+ T cells from blood. Source of these receptors: a young woman in good health. Each CDR3 is given with its conserved first and last residue. A D gene is named only where the DNA matches it firmly. Rows give clone size only sometimes, using once, few, many, or a class for an expanded clone.

d_gene: .; abundance: few; j_gene: TRBJ2-1; v_gene: TRBV30; CDR3nt: TGTGCCTGGAGTGCGGGTAGATACAATGAGCAGTTCTTC; CDR3aa: CAWSAGRYNEQFF
d_gene: TRBD2; abundance: .; j_gene: TRBJ2-1; v_gene: TRBV19; CDR3nt: TGTGCCAGTAGCCCGGGACTAGCGGGAGGCAATGAGCAGTTCTTC; CDR3aa: CASSPGLAGGNEQFF
d_gene: TRBD2; abundance: .; j_gene: TRBJ2-5; v_gene: TRBV19; CDR3nt: TGTGCCACCACCTACGAGACTAGCGGGAAAGTAGAGACCCAGTACTTC; CDR3aa: CATTYETSGKVETQYF
d_gene: TRBD2; abundance: few; j_gene: TRBJ2-5; v_gene: TRBV10-3; CDR3nt: TGTGCCATCAGTGACCTAGCGGGGAACCAAGAGACCCAGTACTTC; CDR3aa: CAISDLAGNQETQYF
d_gene: TRBD1; abundance: .; j_gene: TRBJ1-1; v_gene: TRBV30; CDR3nt: TGTGCCTGGAGGAAAAGGGACAGGGGGAACACTGAAGCTTTCTTT; CDR3aa: CAWRKRDRGNTEAFF
d_gene: TRBD2; abundance: few; j_gene: TRBJ2-5; v_gene: TRBV14; CDR3nt: TGTGCCAGCAGCCAAGAATCGGGTCTAGCGGGAATTTGGTGGCAAGAGACCCAGTACTTC; CDR3aa: CASSQESGLAGIWWQETQYF
d_gene: TRBD2; abundance: medium-sized; j_gene: TRBJ2-1; v_gene: TRBV7-9; CDR3nt: TGTGCCAGCAGGCCGACTAGCGGGAGGGCCGATGAGCAGTTCTTC; CDR3aa: CASRPTSGRADEQFF
d_gene: TRBD1; abundance: .; j_gene: TRBJ1-4; v_gene: TRBV5-1; CDR3nt: TGCGCCAGCAGCCCCCTGGGGACAGGAGAAGAAAAACTGTTTTTT; CDR3aa: CASSPLGTGEEKLFF
d_gene: .; abundance: .; j_gene: TRBJ2-5; v_gene: TRBV5-1; CDR3nt: TGCGCCAGCAGCACGGGTTTAGGGGAACAAGAGACCCAGTACTTC; CDR3aa: CASSTGLGEQETQYF
d_gene: .; abundance: few; j_gene: TRBJ2-1; v_gene: TRBV30; CDR3nt: TGTGCCTGGAGTAGGGGGAGTGGCCACAATGAGCAGTTCTTC; CDR3aa: CAWSRGSGHNEQFF
d_gene: .; abundance: few; j_gene: TRBJ1-4; v_gene: TRBV5-4; CDR3nt: TGTGCCAGCAGCTTGTGTCCGGAGGGTTCTAATGAAAAACTGTTTTTT; CDR3aa: CASSLCPEGSNEKLFF
d_gene: .; abundance: .; j_gene: TRBJ1-1; v_gene: TRBV6-6; CDR3nt: TGTGCCAGCAGGGCAGTGACTGAAGCTTTCTTT; CDR3aa: CASRAVTEAFF
d_gene: TRBD1; abundance: .; j_gene: TRBJ1-2; v_gene: TRBV9; CDR3nt: TGTGCCAGCAGCGCAGAAGACAGGGGTAACTATGGCTACACCTTC; CDR3aa: CASSAEDRGNYGYTF
d_gene: TRBD2; abundance: .; j_gene: TRBJ2-3; v_gene: TRBV7-9; CDR3nt: TGTGCCAGCAGCTCGACATGGGGGCTAGCGGGAGATACGCAGTATTTT; CDR3aa: CASSSTWGLAGDTQYF
d_gene: TRBD1; abundance: .; j_gene: TRBJ1-1; v_gene: TRBV10-3; CDR3nt: TGTGCCACGGCTGGGGCAGGGGGAATAAACACTGAAGCTTTCTTT; CDR3aa: CATAGAGGINTEAFF